This TCR beta chain stems from a study of response to subunit inactivated influenza vaccine. General study results and limits: Authors suggested few new T cells are recruited by each seasonal influenza vaccination.

About this clonotype itself: Its antigen is not known.

Trimming took 4 bases from V and 2 from J, leaving 20 bases between them. The CDR3 has 17 residues. Germline assignment: CDR1 MGHRA and CDR2 YSYEKL. TCRdb used MiXCR to reprocess the RT-PCR reads, holding one entry per CDR3 protein. The sample holds under 550,000 distinct CDR3 sequences, approximately 7.3% seen once. This specimen was PBMCs from blood, taken around 2 years after vaccination. V and J are TRBV4-1 and TRBJ2-5; no clear D gene. The clonotype comes from a man aged 45 to 70 who received an inactivated influenza vaccine. The DNA of the CDR3 is TGCGCCAGCAGCCTTAAACCGGGCCCAGCAGATCAAGAGACCCAGTACTTC. This codes for CASSLKPGPADQETQYF.